This section outlines one T cell receptor (beta chain) sequence together with its context. The data were obtained in a study of blood T cell repertoires in COVID-19. Across the whole study: Sites in the United States, Italy and Spain provided acute and convalescent COVID-19 samples.

The V gene lost 5 bases and the J gene lost 6 bases, with 13 bases spanning the gap. The CDR3 spans 14 residues. The germline gives CDR1 MDHEN, CDR2 SYDVKM. The table came from immunoSEQ multiplex PCR; TCRdb's copy has only in-frame clones and leaves some out. The data show 110,000 to 150,000 clones, with around 80% seen just once and more than 4% held by the top ten. This chain joins TRBV28 and TRBJ2-2, with a weak D call TRBD1 (5 bases). The sample comprised peripheral blood. The sequence was obtained from a woman aged 45-60 years with acute or convalescent COVID-19. For the CDR3, the DNA is TGTGCCAGCAGTATCCCCAGGGTATCCGGGGAGCTGTTTTTT. Translated: CASSIPRVSGELFF. Variable domain in full (rest from reference TRBV28 and TRBJ2-2): DVKVTQSSRYLVKRTGEKVFLECVQDMDHENMFWYRQDPGLGLRLIYFSYDVKMKEKGDIPEGYSVSREKKERFSLILESASTNQTSMYLCASSIPRVSGELFFGEGSRLTVL.